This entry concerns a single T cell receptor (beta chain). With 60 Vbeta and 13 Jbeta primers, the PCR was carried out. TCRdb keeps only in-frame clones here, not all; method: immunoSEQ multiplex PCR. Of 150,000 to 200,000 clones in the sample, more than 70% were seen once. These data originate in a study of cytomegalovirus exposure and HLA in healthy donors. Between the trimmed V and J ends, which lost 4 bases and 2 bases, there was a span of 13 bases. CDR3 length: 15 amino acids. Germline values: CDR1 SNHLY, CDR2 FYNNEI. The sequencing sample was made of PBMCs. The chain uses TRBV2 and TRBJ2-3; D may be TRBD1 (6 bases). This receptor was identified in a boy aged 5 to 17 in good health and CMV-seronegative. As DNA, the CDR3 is TGTGCCAGCAGTGGGGCAGGGGAGCACACAGATACGCAGTATTTT. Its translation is CASSGAGEHTDTQYF.